This T cell receptor beta chain was documented in a study of cytomegalovirus exposure and HLA in healthy donors. Overall study results and limits: Within an earlier analysis, most TCR beta V segments proved productive either about 90% or about 30% of the time.

Note on this clone: Antigen: not known.

Vbeta (60) and Jbeta (13) primers were used in the PCR. Profiled with immunoSEQ multiplex PCR; TCRdb holds only in-frame clones, not every one. Altogether almost 80,000 clones are present, approximately 61% being singletons, with the ten largest covering 6.5% to 7.5%. The CDR3 covers 12 residues. Germline lookup yields CDR1 MNHNY and CDR2 SVGAGI (reference sequence). The J segment lost 10 bases and the V segment lost 9 bases, leaving 5 bases of the junction unmatched. This TCR was recovered from a woman aged 45-65 years in good health and CMV-seropositive. The chain joins TRBV6-6 to TRBJ2-7; TRBD2 matches 14 bases. Input material: PBMCs. The CDR3 region is CASMTSGGDQYF. The CDR3 DNA follows: TGTGCCAGTATGACTAGCGGGGGGGATCAGTACTTC.